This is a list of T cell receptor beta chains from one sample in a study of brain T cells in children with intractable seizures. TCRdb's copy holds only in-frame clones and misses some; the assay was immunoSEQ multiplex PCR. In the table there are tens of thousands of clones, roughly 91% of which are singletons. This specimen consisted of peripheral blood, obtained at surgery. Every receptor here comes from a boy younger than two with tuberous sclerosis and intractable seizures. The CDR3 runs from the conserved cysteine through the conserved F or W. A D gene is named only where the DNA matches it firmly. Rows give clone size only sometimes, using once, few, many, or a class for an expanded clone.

CDR3nt: TGTGCCAGCAGTTTCTTCACAGATACGCAGTATTTT; CDR3aa: CASSFFTDTQYF; v_gene: TRBV28; abundance: once; d_gene: NA; j_gene: TRBJ2-3
CDR3nt: TGTGCCAGCTCACCAAGCGCAGGGACGGCAACTGAAGCTTTCTTT; CDR3aa: CASSPSAGTATEAFF; v_gene: TRBV18; abundance: once; d_gene: NA; j_gene: TRBJ1-1
CDR3nt: TGTGCCAGCATCGTTAGAACTGTTCAAAGCGGGAGGTCGGCAGATACGCAGTATTTT; CDR3aa: CASIVRTVQSGRSADTQYF; v_gene: TRBV2; abundance: NA; d_gene: TRBD2; j_gene: TRBJ2-3
CDR3nt: TGTGCCAGCACCCCCCCACTAGCGGGAGAAGAAGATACGCAGTATTTT; CDR3aa: CASTPPLAGEEDTQYF; v_gene: TRBV7-9; abundance: NA; d_gene: TRBD2; j_gene: TRBJ2-3
CDR3nt: TGTGCCAGCAGCGGGCGAGAGGACTACGAGCAGTACTTC; CDR3aa: CASSGREDYEQYF; v_gene: TRBV5-6; abundance: NA; d_gene: NA; j_gene: TRBJ2-7
CDR3nt: TGTGCCAGCAGCCAAGTGGGGGGAAGCTCCTACGAGCAGTACTTC; CDR3aa: CASSQVGGSSYEQYF; v_gene: TRBV3-1/TRBV3-2; abundance: once; d_gene: NA; j_gene: TRBJ2-7
CDR3nt: TGTGCCAGCAGCTCCCTCGTCGACAGGGAGGTACAAGAGACCCAGTACTTC; CDR3aa: CASSSLVDREVQETQYF; v_gene: TRBV7-9; abundance: NA; d_gene: NA; j_gene: TRBJ2-5
CDR3nt: TGTGCCAGTAGTAACCCGGGACATGACTTTTATTCACCCCTCCACTTT; CDR3aa: CASSNPGHDFYSPLHF; v_gene: TRBV19; abundance: NA; d_gene: NA; j_gene: TRBJ1-6
CDR3nt: TGTGCCAGCAGCTTGTTGTACTGGCAGGGGGCGCAAAATGAGCAGTTCTTC; CDR3aa: CASSLLYWQGAQNEQFF; v_gene: TRBV5-4; abundance: NA; d_gene: TRBD1; j_gene: TRBJ2-1
CDR3nt: TGCGCCAGCAGCCAAGAAACTAGCGGGGATCCGTACTTAACCTACGAGCAGTACTTC; CDR3aa: CASSQETSGDPYLTYEQYF; v_gene: TRBV4-1; abundance: NA; d_gene: TRBD2; j_gene: TRBJ2-7
CDR3nt: TGTGCCAGCACCAGCTATAAAGCTAACTATGGCTACACCTTC; CDR3aa: CASTSYKANYGYTF; v_gene: TRBV2; abundance: NA; d_gene: NA; j_gene: TRBJ1-2
CDR3nt: TGTGCCACCAGTGCTGAGGGCAATGAGCAGTTCTTC; CDR3aa: CATSAEGNEQFF; v_gene: TRBV24-1; abundance: NA; d_gene: NA; j_gene: TRBJ2-1
CDR3nt: TGTGCCAGCAGTTACTCGGGAGGGCTAGCCAAAAACATTCAGTACTTC; CDR3aa: CASSYSGGLAKNIQYF; v_gene: TRBV6-2/TRBV6-3; abundance: NA; d_gene: TRBD2; j_gene: TRBJ2-4
CDR3nt: TGTGCCAGCAGTTACAGGGGCCTTGAGCGGGAGACCCAGTACTTC; CDR3aa: CASSYRGLERETQYF; v_gene: TRBV13; abundance: NA; d_gene: TRBD1; j_gene: TRBJ2-5
CDR3nt: TGTGCCAGCAGCCTCCGGGACGCTAATAATGAGCAGTTCTTC; CDR3aa: CASSLRDANNEQFF; v_gene: TRBV2; abundance: NA; d_gene: NA; j_gene: TRBJ2-1
CDR3nt: TGTGCCAGCAGCTTAAATAGCAGGGGGCCCACTGAAGCTTTCTTT; CDR3aa: CASSLNSRGPTEAFF; v_gene: TRBV7-9; abundance: NA; d_gene: TRBD1; j_gene: TRBJ1-1
CDR3nt: TGTGCCAGTAGTATTTCGGTGGATGGTAATTCACCCCTCCACTTT; CDR3aa: CASSISVDGNSPLHF; v_gene: TRBV19; abundance: NA; d_gene: NA; j_gene: TRBJ1-6
CDR3nt: TGTGCCTGGAGTGTAGGAGCGGGAGTTAACGAGCAGTACTTC; CDR3aa: CAWSVGAGVNEQYF; v_gene: TRBV30; abundance: once; d_gene: TRBD2; j_gene: TRBJ2-7
CDR3nt: TGTGCCAGCAGCCTCGCAGGGACTAGCGGAGACGCCGGGGAGCTGTTTTTT; CDR3aa: CASSLAGTSGDAGELFF; v_gene: TRBV11-3; abundance: NA; d_gene: TRBD2; j_gene: TRBJ2-2
CDR3nt: TGTGCCAGCAGCCCCCGACTAGCGGAGATCAATGAGCAGTTCTTC; CDR3aa: CASSPRLAEINEQFF; v_gene: TRBV3-1/TRBV3-2; abundance: NA; d_gene: TRBD2; j_gene: TRBJ2-1
CDR3nt: TGCGCCAGCAGCCCGGGACTAAACACCGGGGAGCTGTTTTTT; CDR3aa: CASSPGLNTGELFF; v_gene: TRBV4-1; abundance: NA; d_gene: TRBD2; j_gene: TRBJ2-2
CDR3nt: TGTGCCAGCAGCTTCACGGTCAACTATGGCTACACCTTC; CDR3aa: CASSFTVNYGYTF; v_gene: TRBV5-4; abundance: NA; d_gene: NA; j_gene: TRBJ1-2
CDR3nt: TGCGCCAGCAACAAACCGAGGGGCAGACGCTCCTACGAGCAGTACTTC; CDR3aa: CASNKPRGRRSYEQYF; v_gene: TRBV23-1; abundance: NA; d_gene: NA; j_gene: TRBJ2-7
CDR3nt: TGTGCCAGCAGCTTAGCCGGGGGGTCTTACAATGAGCAGTTCTTC; CDR3aa: CASSLAGGSYNEQFF; v_gene: TRBV11-3; abundance: NA; d_gene: TRBD2; j_gene: TRBJ2-1
CDR3nt: TGTGCCAGTAGTATTTTCACTAAGGGTCAGCCCCAGCATTTT; CDR3aa: CASSIFTKGQPQHF; v_gene: TRBV19; abundance: few; d_gene: NA; j_gene: TRBJ1-5
CDR3nt: TGCGCCAGCAGCCGATTATCAAGCCGAACAGGGTTTTATGGCTACACCTTC; CDR3aa: CASSRLSSRTGFYGYTF; v_gene: TRBV5-1; abundance: NA; d_gene: NA; j_gene: TRBJ1-2
CDR3nt: TGTGCCAGCAGTGAATGGTTCTCGGGCAGTACTGGAAACACCATATATTTT; CDR3aa: CASSEWFSGSTGNTIYF; v_gene: TRBV2; abundance: NA; d_gene: NA; j_gene: TRBJ1-3
CDR3nt: TGTGCCAGTATCGACAGGGGTGGAAACGAAAAACTGTTTTTT; CDR3aa: CASIDRGGNEKLFF; v_gene: TRBV19; abundance: once; d_gene: TRBD1; j_gene: TRBJ1-4
CDR3nt: TGTGCCAGCAGTTACGGGAGGAATGAAAAACTGTTTTTT; CDR3aa: CASSYGRNEKLFF; v_gene: TRBV6-6; abundance: NA; d_gene: NA; j_gene: TRBJ1-4
CDR3nt: TGTGCCAGCAGTTACGGACAGATCACTGAAGCTTTCTTT; CDR3aa: CASSYGQITEAFF; v_gene: TRBV6-5; abundance: NA; d_gene: NA; j_gene: TRBJ1-1
CDR3nt: TGTGCCAGCAGCCAAACCGGACAGACCAATTCACCCCTCCACTTT; CDR3aa: CASSQTGQTNSPLHF; v_gene: TRBV11-2; abundance: NA; d_gene: NA; j_gene: TRBJ1-6
CDR3nt: TGTGCCAGCAGCCCGGGGTGGCACAATCAGCCCCAGCATTTT; CDR3aa: CASSPGWHNQPQHF; v_gene: TRBV5-5; abundance: once; d_gene: NA; j_gene: TRBJ1-5
CDR3nt: TGTGCCAGCAGCTTAACGACCCATGGATCTGGAAACACCATATATTTT; CDR3aa: CASSLTTHGSGNTIYF; v_gene: TRBV7-6; abundance: NA; d_gene: NA; j_gene: TRBJ1-3
CDR3nt: TGTGCCAGCAGTAAGAGCGGGGTCTTATACGAGCAGTACTTC; CDR3aa: CASSKSGVLYEQYF; v_gene: TRBV25-1; abundance: NA; d_gene: TRBD2; j_gene: TRBJ2-7
CDR3nt: TGTGCCAGCAGTTCCTTAGGGGCAGGCGGTTCACCCCTCCACTTT; CDR3aa: CASSSLGAGGSPLHF; v_gene: TRBV6-5; abundance: NA; d_gene: NA; j_gene: TRBJ1-6
CDR3nt: TGTGCCAGCAGCCTAGGGGGTTCGGACTATGGCTACACCTTC; CDR3aa: CASSLGGSDYGYTF; v_gene: TRBV7-3; abundance: once; d_gene: NA; j_gene: TRBJ1-2
CDR3nt: TGTGCCACCAGCAGAGATGCAGGCCCTAATTCACCCCTCCACTTT; CDR3aa: CATSRDAGPNSPLHF; v_gene: TRBV15; abundance: NA; d_gene: NA; j_gene: TRBJ1-6